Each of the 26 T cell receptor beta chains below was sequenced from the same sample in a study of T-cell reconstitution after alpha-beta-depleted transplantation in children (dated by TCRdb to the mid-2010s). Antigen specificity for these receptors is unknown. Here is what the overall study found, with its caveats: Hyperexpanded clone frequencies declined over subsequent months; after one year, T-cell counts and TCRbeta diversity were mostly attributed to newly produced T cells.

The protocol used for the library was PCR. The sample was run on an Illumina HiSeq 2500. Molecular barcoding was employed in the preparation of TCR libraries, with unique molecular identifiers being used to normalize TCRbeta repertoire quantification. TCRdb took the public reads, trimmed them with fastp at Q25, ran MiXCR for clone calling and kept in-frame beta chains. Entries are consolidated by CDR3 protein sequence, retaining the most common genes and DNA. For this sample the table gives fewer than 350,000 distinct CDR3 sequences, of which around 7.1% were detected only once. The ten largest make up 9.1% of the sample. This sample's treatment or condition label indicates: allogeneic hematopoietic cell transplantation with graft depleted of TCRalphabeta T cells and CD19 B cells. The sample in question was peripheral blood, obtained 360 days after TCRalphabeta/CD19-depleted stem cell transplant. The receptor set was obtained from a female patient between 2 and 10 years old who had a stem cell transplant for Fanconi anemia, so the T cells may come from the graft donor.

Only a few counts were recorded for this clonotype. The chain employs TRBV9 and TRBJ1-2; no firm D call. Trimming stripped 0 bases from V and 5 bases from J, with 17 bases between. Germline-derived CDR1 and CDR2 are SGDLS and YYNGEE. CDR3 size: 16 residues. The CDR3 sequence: CASSVEALMKGYGYTF. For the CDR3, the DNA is TGTGCCAGCAGCGTAGAGGCCCTCATGAAAGGGTATGGCTACACCTTC.

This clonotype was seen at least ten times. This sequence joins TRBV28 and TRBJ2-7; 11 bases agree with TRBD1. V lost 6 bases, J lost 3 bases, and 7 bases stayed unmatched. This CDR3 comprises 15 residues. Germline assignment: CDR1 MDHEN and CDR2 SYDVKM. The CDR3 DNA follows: TGTGCCAGCAGAAGGACAGGGGGCATGAGCTACGAGCAGTACTTC. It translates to CASRRTGGMSYEQYF.

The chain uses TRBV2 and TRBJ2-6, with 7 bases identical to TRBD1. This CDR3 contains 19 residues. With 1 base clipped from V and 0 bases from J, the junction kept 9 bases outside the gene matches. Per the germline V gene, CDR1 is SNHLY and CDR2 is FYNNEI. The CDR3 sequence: CASSEGTTGPVSGANVLTF. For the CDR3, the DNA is TGTGCCAGCAGTGAAGGGACGACAGGGCCCGTCTCTGGGGCCAACGTCCTGACTTTC.

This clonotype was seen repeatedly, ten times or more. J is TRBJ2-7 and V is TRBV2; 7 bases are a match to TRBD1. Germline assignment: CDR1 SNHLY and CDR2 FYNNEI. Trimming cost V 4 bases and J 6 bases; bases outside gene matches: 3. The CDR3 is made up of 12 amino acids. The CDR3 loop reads CASSGPGGEQYF. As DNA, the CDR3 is TGTGCCAGCAGTGGGCCAGGGGGCGAGCAGTACTTC.

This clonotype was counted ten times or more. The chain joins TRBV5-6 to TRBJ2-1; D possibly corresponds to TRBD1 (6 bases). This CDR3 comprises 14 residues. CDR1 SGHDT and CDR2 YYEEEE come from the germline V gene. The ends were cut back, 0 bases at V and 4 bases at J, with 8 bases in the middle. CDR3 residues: CASSLGTAYNEQFF. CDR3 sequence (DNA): TGTGCCAGCAGCTTGGGGACAGCTTACAATGAGCAGTTCTTC.

The CDR3 loop is CASSLGSGANYGYTF. Here the CDR3 DNA reads TGTGCCAGCAGCTTGGGGTCAGGCGCGAACTATGGCTACACCTTC. The chain combines TRBV5-6 with TRBJ1-2; D ambiguous. The CDR3 has 15 residues. In germline, CDR1 is SGHDT, CDR2 YYEEEE. The germline V and J ends were trimmed by 0 bases and 2 bases, with 11 bases remaining between them.

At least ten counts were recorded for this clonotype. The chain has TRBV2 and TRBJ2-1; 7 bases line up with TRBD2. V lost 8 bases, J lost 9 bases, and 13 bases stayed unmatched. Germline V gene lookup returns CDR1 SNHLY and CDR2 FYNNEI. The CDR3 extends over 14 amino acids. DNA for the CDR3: TGTGCCAGCGGGGGACTACTGCGGGATGGTGAGCAGTTCTTC. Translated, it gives CASGGLLRDGEQFF.

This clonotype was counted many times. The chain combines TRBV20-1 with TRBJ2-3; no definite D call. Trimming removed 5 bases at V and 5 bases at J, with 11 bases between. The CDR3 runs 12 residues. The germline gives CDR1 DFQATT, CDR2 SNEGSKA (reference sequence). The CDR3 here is CSARAAVDTQYF. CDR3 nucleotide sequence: TGCAGTGCTCGGGCGGCGGTAGATACGCAGTATTTT.

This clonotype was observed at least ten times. CDR3 coding DNA: TGTGCCAGCAGCTTAGCTCGGGACAGGCCCTCCTACGAGCAGTACTTC. Protein: CASSLARDRPSYEQYF. The chain combines TRBV7-9 with TRBJ2-7; 8 positions agree with TRBD1. The V gene end was trimmed by 0 bases and the J gene end by 0 bases; junction bases not matched to a gene: 4. The CDR3 sequence is 16 residues long. CDR1 is SEHNR, CDR2 FQNEAQ, per germline (reference sequence).

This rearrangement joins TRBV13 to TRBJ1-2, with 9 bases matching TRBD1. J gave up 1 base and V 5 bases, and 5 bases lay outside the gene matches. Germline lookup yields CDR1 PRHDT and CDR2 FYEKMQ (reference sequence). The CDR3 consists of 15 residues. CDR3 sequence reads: CASSHKGQGNYGYTF. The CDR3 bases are TGTGCCAGCAGCCACAAGGGACAGGGTAACTATGGCTACACCTTC. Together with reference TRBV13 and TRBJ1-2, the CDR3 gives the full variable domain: AAGVIQSPRHLIKEKRETATLKCYPIPRHDTVYWYQQGPGQDPQFLISFYEKMQSDKGSIPDRFSAQQFSDYHSELNMSSLELGDSALYFCASSHKGQGNYGYTFGSGTRLTVV.

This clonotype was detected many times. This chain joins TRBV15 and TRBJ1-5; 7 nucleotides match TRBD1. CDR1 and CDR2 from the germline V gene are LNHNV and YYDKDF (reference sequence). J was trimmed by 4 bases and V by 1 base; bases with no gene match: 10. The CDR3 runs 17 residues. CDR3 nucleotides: TGTGCCACCAGCAGAGTAGGTTGGCAGGGGGAGAATCAGCCCCAGCATTTT. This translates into CATSRVGWQGENQPQHF.

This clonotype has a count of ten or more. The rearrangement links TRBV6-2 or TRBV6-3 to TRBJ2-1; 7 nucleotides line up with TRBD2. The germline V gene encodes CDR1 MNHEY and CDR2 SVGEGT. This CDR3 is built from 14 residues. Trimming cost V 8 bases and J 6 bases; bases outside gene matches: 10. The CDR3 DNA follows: TGTGCCAGCGGCCTCAAAACTAGCGTCAATGAGCAGTTCTTC. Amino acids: CASGLKTSVNEQFF.

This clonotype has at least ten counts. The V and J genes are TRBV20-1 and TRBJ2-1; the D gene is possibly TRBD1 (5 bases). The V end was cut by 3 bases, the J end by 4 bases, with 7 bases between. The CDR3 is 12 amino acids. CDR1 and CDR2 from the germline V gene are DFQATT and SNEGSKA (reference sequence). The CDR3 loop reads CSASKGYNEQFF. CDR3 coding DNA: TGCAGTGCTAGTAAGGGGTACAATGAGCAGTTCTTC.

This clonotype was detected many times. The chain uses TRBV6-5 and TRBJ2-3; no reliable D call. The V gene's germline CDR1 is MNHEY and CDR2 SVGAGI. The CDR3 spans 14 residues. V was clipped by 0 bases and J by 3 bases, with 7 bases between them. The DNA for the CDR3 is TGTGCCAGCAGTTACTCGCTAGAGACAGATACGCAGTATTTT. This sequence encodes CASSYSLETDTQYF.

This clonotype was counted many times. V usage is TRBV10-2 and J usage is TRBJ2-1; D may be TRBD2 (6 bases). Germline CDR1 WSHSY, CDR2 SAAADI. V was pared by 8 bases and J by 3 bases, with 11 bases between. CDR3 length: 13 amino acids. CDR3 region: CASSISGYNEQFF. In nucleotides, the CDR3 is TGCGCCAGCTCTATTAGCGGCTACAATGAGCAGTTCTTC.

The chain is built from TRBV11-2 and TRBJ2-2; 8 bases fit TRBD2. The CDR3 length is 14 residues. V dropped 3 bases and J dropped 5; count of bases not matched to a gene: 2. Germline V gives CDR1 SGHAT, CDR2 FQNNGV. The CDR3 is CASSFTGGTGELFF. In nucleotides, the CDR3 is TGTGCCAGCAGCTTTACGGGGGGGACCGGGGAGCTGTTTTTT.

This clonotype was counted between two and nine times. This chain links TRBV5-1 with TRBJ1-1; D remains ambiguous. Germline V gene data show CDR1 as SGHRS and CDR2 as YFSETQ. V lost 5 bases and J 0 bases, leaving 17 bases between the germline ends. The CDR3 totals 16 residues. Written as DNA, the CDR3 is TGCGCCAGCAGTCCGACCGGACGGCACTTGAACACTGAAGCTTTCTTT. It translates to CASSPTGRHLNTEAFF.

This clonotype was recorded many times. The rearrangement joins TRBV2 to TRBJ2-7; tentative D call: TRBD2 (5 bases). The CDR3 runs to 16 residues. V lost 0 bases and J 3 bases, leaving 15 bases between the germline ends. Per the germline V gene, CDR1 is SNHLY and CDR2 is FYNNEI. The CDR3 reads CASSEALAGTHYEQYF. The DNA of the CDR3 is TGTGCCAGCAGTGAAGCGCTTGCGGGTACACACTACGAGCAGTACTTC.

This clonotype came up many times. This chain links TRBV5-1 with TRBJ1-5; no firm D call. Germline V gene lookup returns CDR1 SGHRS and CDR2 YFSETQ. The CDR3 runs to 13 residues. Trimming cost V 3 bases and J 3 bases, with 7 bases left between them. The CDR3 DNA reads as TGCGCCAGCAGCTGGACCGTCAATCAGCCCCAGCATTTT. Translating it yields CASSWTVNQPQHF.

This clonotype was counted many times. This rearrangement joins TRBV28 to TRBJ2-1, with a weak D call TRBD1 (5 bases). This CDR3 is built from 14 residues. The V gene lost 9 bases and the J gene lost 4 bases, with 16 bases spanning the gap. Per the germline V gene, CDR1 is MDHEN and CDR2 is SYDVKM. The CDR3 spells CASALQGVYNEQFF. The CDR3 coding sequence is TGTGCCAGTGCACTTCAAGGGGTATACAATGAGCAGTTCTTC. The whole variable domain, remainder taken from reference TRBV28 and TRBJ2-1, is DVKVTQSSRYLVKRTGEKVFLECVQDMDHENMFWYRQDPGLGLRLIYFSYDVKMKEKGDIPEGYSVSREKKERFSLILESASTNQTSMYLCASALQGVYNEQFFGPGTRLTVL.

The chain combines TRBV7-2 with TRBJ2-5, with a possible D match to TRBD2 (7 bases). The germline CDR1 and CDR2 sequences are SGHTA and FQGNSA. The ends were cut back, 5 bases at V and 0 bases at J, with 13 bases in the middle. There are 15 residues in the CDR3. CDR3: CASSPRGAYQETQYF. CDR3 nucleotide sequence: TGTGCCAGCAGCCCCCGGGGGGCCTACCAAGAGACCCAGTACTTC.

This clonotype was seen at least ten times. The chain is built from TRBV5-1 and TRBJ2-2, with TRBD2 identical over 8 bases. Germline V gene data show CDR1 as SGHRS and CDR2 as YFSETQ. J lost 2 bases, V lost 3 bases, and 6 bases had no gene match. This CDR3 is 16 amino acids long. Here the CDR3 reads CASSSYSGTNTGELFF. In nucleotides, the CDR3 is TGCGCCAGCAGCTCTTATAGCGGGACTAACACCGGGGAGCTGTTTTTT.

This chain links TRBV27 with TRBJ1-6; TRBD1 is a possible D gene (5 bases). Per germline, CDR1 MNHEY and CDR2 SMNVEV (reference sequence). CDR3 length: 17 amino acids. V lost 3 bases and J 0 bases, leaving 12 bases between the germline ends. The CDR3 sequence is CASSFGRQSSYNSPLHF. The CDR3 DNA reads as TGTGCCAGCAGTTTTGGGCGACAGAGCTCCTATAATTCACCCCTCCACTTT.

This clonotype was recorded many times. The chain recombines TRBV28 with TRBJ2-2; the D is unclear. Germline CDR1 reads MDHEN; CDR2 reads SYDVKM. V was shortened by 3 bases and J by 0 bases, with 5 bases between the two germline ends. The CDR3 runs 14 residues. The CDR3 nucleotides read TGTGCCAGCAGTTTTTTCGCGAACACCGGGGAGCTGTTTTTT. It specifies CASSFFANTGELFF.

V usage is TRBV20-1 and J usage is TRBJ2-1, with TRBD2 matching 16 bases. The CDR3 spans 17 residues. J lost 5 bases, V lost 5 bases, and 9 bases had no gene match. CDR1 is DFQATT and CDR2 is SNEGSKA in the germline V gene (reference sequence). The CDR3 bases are TGCAGTGCTTCTTTCGGGACTAGCGGGAGGGGTGACAATGAGCAGTTCTTC. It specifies CSASFGTSGRGDNEQFF.

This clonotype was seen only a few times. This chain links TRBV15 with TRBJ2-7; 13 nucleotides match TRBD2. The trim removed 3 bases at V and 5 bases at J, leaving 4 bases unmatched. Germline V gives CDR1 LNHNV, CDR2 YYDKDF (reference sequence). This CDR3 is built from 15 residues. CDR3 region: CATSRRTSGRDEQYF. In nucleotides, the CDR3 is TGTGCCACCAGCAGGCGGACTAGCGGGAGAGACGAGCAGTACTTC.